The 11 T cell receptor beta chains below were found in one sample sequenced in a study of T-cell reconstitution after alpha-beta-depleted transplantation in children. It was with unique molecular identifiers that the TCRbeta library was prepared. Each CDR3 protein is one row after TCRdb ran MiXCR on the PCR reads. The table includes 400,000 to 500,000 distinct CDR3 sequences, approximately 10% detected once. Sequencing was performed on PBMCs from the stem cell graft donor, taken from the stem cell graft. The receptors were sampled from a human donor who donated a stem cell graft to a child with acute myeloid leukemia.

This clonotype has at least ten counts. V gene TRBV20-1 combines with J gene TRBJ2-1, with 13 bases aligning to TRBD2. The V segment lost 5 bases and the J segment 5 bases; nucleotides outside the gene matches: 6. This CDR3 spans 15 amino acids. The germline V gene has CDR1 DFQATT and CDR2 SNEGSKA (reference sequence). This CDR3 is CSAAGTSGAHNEQFF. The CDR3 DNA reads as TGCAGTGCTGCCGGGACTAGCGGGGCCCACAATGAGCAGTTCTTC.

The chain carries TRBV7-2 and TRBJ2-7; TRBD1 agrees at 9 bases. Germline assignment: CDR1 SGHTA and CDR2 FQGNSA. The CDR3 has 16 amino acids. J lost 4 bases, V lost 5 bases, and 12 bases had no gene match. The CDR3 loop is CASSEIAGTGLYEQYV. The CDR3 DNA reads as TGTGCCAGCAGCGAGATTGCCGGGACAGGGTTGTACGAGCAGTACGTC.

Only a few counts were recorded for this clonotype. This rearrangement joins TRBV7-2 to TRBJ2-5; 8 bases agree with TRBD2. CDR3 length equals 17 residues. Trimming took 0 bases from V and 1 from J; bases not matched to a gene: 7. From germline, CDR1 is SGHTA and CDR2 FQGNSA. CDR3: CASSLAAGGGIQETQYF. The CDR3 DNA is TGTGCCAGCAGCTTAGCGGCTGGCGGGGGGATCCAAGAGACCCAGTACTTC.

This clonotype was counted at least ten times. This chain links TRBV10-1 with TRBJ2-3; perhaps TRBD1 as D (6 bases). The CDR3 runs 15 residues. Germline V CDR1 and CDR2: WNHNN, SYGVQD (reference sequence). Between the trimmed V and J ends, which lost 0 bases and 1 base, there was a span of 8 bases. CDR3 nucleotides: TGCGCCAGCAGTGAGTCGAAGGGGGGCACAGATACGCAGTATTTT. Residues: CASSESKGGTDTQYF.

This chain joins TRBV9 and TRBJ1-3, with D uncertain. The CDR3 sequence is 15 residues long. V was cut by 3 bases and J by 0 bases, with 10 bases left in between. Germline V gives CDR1 SGDLS, CDR2 YYNGEE. The CDR3 region has the DNA TGTGCCAGCAGCGAACTCCCGATCTCTGGAAACACCATATATTTT. Its protein is CASSELPISGNTIYF.

This clonotype was seen many times. The rearrangement uses TRBV5-1 and TRBJ1-6; possibly TRBD1 for D (6 bases). The V end was cut by 2 bases, the J end by 10 bases, with 13 bases between. Germline V gene data show CDR1 as SGHRS and CDR2 as YFSETQ. The CDR3 contains 14 residues. The CDR3 here is CASSLQGLNSPLHF. The CDR3 coding sequence is TGCGCCAGCAGCTTACAGGGTCTAAACTCACCCCTCCACTTT. Variable domain in full (rest from reference TRBV5-1 and TRBJ1-6): KAGVTQTPRYLIKTRGQQVTLSCSPISGHRSVSWYQQTPGQGLQFLFEYFSETQRNKGNFPGRFSGRQFSNSRSEMNVSTLELGDSALYLCASSLQGLNSPLHFGNGTRLTVT.

The sample holds many counts of this clonotype. V gene TRBV12-3 or TRBV12-4 combines with J gene TRBJ2-3, with D possibly matching TRBD2 (5 bases). V was clipped by 4 bases and J by 3 bases, with 8 bases between them. This CDR3 spans 13 amino acids. The CDR3 nucleotides are TGTGCCAGCAGTTCAAGGAGGACAGATACGCAGTATTTT. This sequence encodes CASSSRRTDTQYF.

This clonotype was found a few times. The chain uses TRBV3-1 and TRBJ2-5; 8 bases line up with TRBD1. The length of the CDR3 is 14 residues. J lost 10 bases, V lost 2 bases, and 9 bases had no gene match. CDR1 is LGHDT, CDR2 YNNKEL, per germline (reference sequence). The CDR3 here is CASSQYRDRQNQYF. The CDR3 DNA reads as TGTGCCAGCAGCCAATACCGGGACAGGCAAAACCAGTACTTC.

The table lists this clonotype with many counts. The gene calls are TRBV7-8 and TRBJ1-2; 7 positions match TRBD1. CDR3 length: 16 residues. CDR1 and CDR2 from the germline V gene are SGHVS and FQNEAQ. The ends lost 5 bases at V and 4 bases at J; junction bases unmatched: 13. The CDR3 protein is CASSPPLRGRLYGYTF. CDR3 DNA sequence: TGTGCCAGCAGCCCCCCTTTGAGGGGGCGGCTCTATGGCTACACCTTC.

The chain links TRBV10-3 to TRBJ2-3, with 7 bases that match TRBD2. V was clipped by 6 bases and J by 4 bases; unmatched bases: 13. The germline V gene encodes CDR1 ENHRY and CDR2 SYGVKD. The CDR3 runs 16 residues. CDR3 in amino acids: CAIRTDGAGDPDTQYF. The DNA for the CDR3 is TGTGCCATCAGGACCGACGGGGCGGGAGATCCAGATACGCAGTATTTT.

This clonotype was seen repeatedly, ten times or more. J is TRBJ2-3 and V is TRBV20-1; TRBD2 might be the D (5 bases). Looked up from germline, CDR1 is DFQATT and CDR2 is SNEGSKA (reference sequence). The V end was cut by 6 bases, the J end by 3 bases, with 13 bases between. CDR3 length: 13 residues. CDR3 nucleotide sequence: TGCAGTGCCGCGGACCGGAGGACAGATACGCAGTATTTT. This gives the protein CSAADRRTDTQYF.